The 25 T cell receptor beta chains reported below all come from one sample, sequenced in a study of T cell responses to AZD1222 COVID-19 vaccine. Clones were read by immunoSEQ multiplex PCR, and TCRdb kept only the in-frame ones, dropping some. The sample shows roughly 140,000 clones, about 90% of them seen only once. Source: peripheral blood, taken on day 0 of AZD1222 vaccination. These receptors were collected from an adult in good health.

The V call is TRBV5-1, the J call TRBJ2-3; TRBD2 might be the D (6 bases). V lost 7 bases and J 0 bases, leaving 15 bases between the germline ends. The CDR3 extends over 15 amino acids. Per the germline V gene, CDR1 is SGHRS and CDR2 is YFSETQ. In nucleotides, the CDR3 is TGCGCCAGCGTAAGGGGAGGCCAGAGCACAGATACGCAGTATTTT. Translating gives CASVRGGQSTDTQYF.

The chain is built from TRBV6-5 and TRBJ2-1, with D possibly TRBD2 on 5 matching bases. Germline lookup yields CDR1 MNHEY and CDR2 SVGAGI. V shed 0 bases and J shed 7 bases, with 7 bases lying between them. The length of the CDR3 is 13 residues. This CDR3 is CASSYSRVNEQFF. The CDR3 DNA reads TGTGCCAGCAGTTACTCGAGGGTAAATGAGCAGTTCTTC.

The rearrangement links TRBV7-2 to TRBJ1-1, with 9 bases that match TRBD1. Looked up from germline, CDR1 is SGHTA and CDR2 is FQGNSA. This CDR3 has 15 amino acids. V lost 5 bases to trimming and J lost 7 bases; unmatched junction nucleotides: 11. The CDR3 reads CASSPFTGTGLEAFF. CDR3 coding DNA: TGTGCCAGCAGCCCTTTTACCGGGACAGGGCTTGAAGCTTTCTTT.

This clone was seen once. V and J are TRBV18 and TRBJ2-2; no clear D. CDR3 length equals 12 residues. V was trimmed by 5 bases and J by 6 bases, leaving 7 bases between them. The germline V gene encodes CDR1 KGHSH and CDR2 LQKENI. The CDR3 DNA reads as TGTGCCAGCTCATTCGATGCCGGGGAGCTGTTTTTT. This codes for CASSFDAGELFF.

In its sample, this clone was seen once. The chain is built from TRBV6-5 and TRBJ1-1, with D uncertain. Germline CDR1 reads MNHEY; CDR2 reads SVGAGI. The CDR3 is made up of 14 amino acids. The germline V and J ends were trimmed by 2 bases and 0 bases, with 7 bases remaining between them. As DNA, the CDR3 is TGTGCCAGCAGTTACCTAATAATGAACACTGAAGCTTTCTTT. Translating gives CASSYLIMNTEAFF.

This clone was seen once. J is TRBJ1-1 and V is TRBV18; possible D gene TRBD1, 5 bases. The V end lost 3 bases, the J end lost 4 bases, and 12 bases lay between the germline ends. The germline V gene encodes CDR1 KGHSH and CDR2 LQKENI. This CDR3 has 14 amino acids. The DNA of the CDR3 is TGTGCCAGCTCACCGAATTTGGGGGTCACTGAAGCTTTCTTT. Amino acids: CASSPNLGVTEAFF.

The sample holds one count of this clone. The gene calls are TRBV7-3 and TRBJ2-1; D remains ambiguous. V was trimmed by 0 bases and J by 0 bases, leaving 6 bases between them. The CDR3 length is 15 residues. Germline CDR1 is SGHTA and CDR2 is FQGTGA. The chain's CDR3 is CASSLTSSSYNEQFF. The CDR3 DNA is TGTGCCAGCAGCTTAACGTCGAGCTCCTACAATGAGCAGTTCTTC.

V gene TRBV9 combines with J gene TRBJ1-4; tentative D call: TRBD1 (5 bases). Deletions cut 4 bases from V and 10 bases from J, with 11 bases between. CDR3 length: 12 residues. Germline assignment: CDR1 SGDLS and CDR2 YYNGEE. Here the CDR3 DNA reads TGTGCCAGCAGCCTCCTTGGGGGAAAACTGTTTTTT. This codes for CASSLLGGKLFF.

The genes are TRBV7-3 and TRBJ1-5, with D perhaps matching TRBD1 (5 bases). CDR3 length equals 18 residues. Deletions cut 1 base from V and 3 bases from J, with 19 bases between. The V gene's germline CDR1 is SGHTA and CDR2 FQGTGA. The DNA of the CDR3 is TGTGCCAGCAGCTTAAGAAGGAGGGGCGAGGCTATCAATCAGCCCCAGCATTTT. Translating gives CASSLRRRGEAINQPQHF.

This rearrangement joins TRBV7-9 to TRBJ2-1; 7 bases are shared with TRBD1. V shed 7 bases, J shed 0 bases, and the junction held 18 bases outside the gene matches. Germline V gene data show CDR1 as SEHNR and CDR2 as FQNEAQ (reference sequence). The CDR3 totals 19 residues. CDR3 amino acids: CASISIWGQPTNSYNEQFF. CDR3 DNA sequence: TGTGCCAGCATCTCCATCTGGGGACAGCCTACGAACTCCTACAATGAGCAGTTCTTC. The variable domain in full, with the rest retrieved from reference TRBV7-9 and TRBJ2-1, is DTGVSQNPRHKITKRGQNVTFRCDPISEHNRLYWYRQTLGQGPEFLTYFQNEAQLEKSRLLSDRFSAERPKGSFSTLEIQRTEQGDSAMYLCASISIWGQPTNSYNEQFFGPGTRLTVL.

This clone has only one observation. The chain carries TRBV4-3 and TRBJ1-3; D is unresolved. V shed 0 bases and J shed 1 base, with 7 bases lying between them. Germline V gene sequence: CDR1 LGHNA, CDR2 YSLEER. The CDR3 loop spans 15 amino acids. This chain's CDR3 is CASSQDPASGNTIYF. Here the CDR3 DNA reads TGCGCCAGCAGCCAAGATCCGGCATCTGGAAACACCATATATTTT.

The chain combines TRBV11-3 with TRBJ1-1; D is undetermined. Trimming left V 1 base short and J 11 bases short, with 17 bases between. This CDR3 spans 14 amino acids. Germline CDR1 is SGHNT and CDR2 is YENEEA. The CDR3 reads CASSLATRGGEAFF. CDR3 nucleotides: TGTGCCAGCAGCTTAGCCACGCGAGGAGGTGAGGCTTTCTTT.

This clone was recorded only once. The V gene is TRBV30, the J gene TRBJ2-1, with 13 bases aligning to TRBD2. Germline values: CDR1 GTSNPN, CDR2 SVGIG (reference sequence). This CDR3 is 15 amino acids long. The junction had 4 bases not matched to a gene; V was cut back by 2 bases and J by 6 bases. The CDR3, as DNA: TGTGCCTGGAGTAAGACTAGCGGGAGGTTCAATGAGCAGTTCTTC. Its translation: CAWSKTSGRFNEQFF.

The chain carries TRBV4-1 and TRBJ2-1; D is unresolved. Trimming removed 4 bases at V and 7 bases at J, with 23 bases between. Germline values: CDR1 MGHRA, CDR2 YSYEKL. The CDR3 extends over 17 amino acids. The CDR3 reads CASSPRSRTLVGNEQFF. The CDR3 DNA is TGCGCCAGCAGCCCCCGGTCTCGTACCCTAGTGGGGAATGAGCAGTTCTTC.

This chain uses TRBV28 with TRBJ2-3; 9 nucleotides line up with TRBD2. This CDR3 has 15 amino acids. Per the germline V gene, CDR1 is MDHEN and CDR2 is SYDVKM. The V gene end was trimmed by 11 bases and the J gene end by 1 base; junction bases not matched to a gene: 10. The CDR3 loop is CACAGTSYGTDTQYF. CDR3 sequence (DNA): TGTGCCTGCGCCGGGACTAGCTACGGCACAGATACGCAGTATTTT.

The V and J genes are TRBV4-3 and TRBJ2-3; 7 nucleotides match TRBD2. After removal of 6 bases from V and 3 bases from J, the junction contained 9 bases not matched to a gene. The CDR3 is 15 residues long. CDR1 is LGHNA and CDR2 is YSLEER in the germline V gene. The CDR3 sequence is CASRAGVAETDTQYF. The CDR3 DNA follows: TGCGCCAGCAGGGCGGGAGTAGCTGAAACAGATACGCAGTATTTT.

This rearrangement joins TRBV3-1 (or the pseudogene TRBV3-2) to TRBJ1-4, with a tentative D call TRBD1 (5 bases). Germline V gene sequence: CDR1 LGHDT, CDR2 YNNKEL (reference sequence). This CDR3 is 14 amino acids long. V was clipped by 1 base and J by 10 bases, with 13 bases between them. CDR3 region: CASSQGRGQVKLFF. The CDR3 DNA is TGTGCCAGCAGCCAAGGGCGGGGCCAGGTAAAACTGTTTTTT.

The chain joins TRBV30 to TRBJ2-2; D may match TRBD1 or TRBD2 (5 bases each). The length of the CDR3 is 13 residues. CDR1 and CDR2 from the germline V gene are GTSNPN and SVGIG (reference sequence). The V end was cut by 5 bases, the J end by 3 bases, with 10 bases between. The CDR3 sequence is CAWGEGYTGELFF. The CDR3 DNA reads TGTGCCTGGGGAGAGGGGTACACCGGGGAGCTGTTTTTT. Variable domain in full (rest from reference TRBV30 and TRBJ2-2): SQTIHQWPATLVQPVGSPLSLECTVEGTSNPNLYWYRQAAGRGLQLLFYSVGIGQISSEVPQNLSASRPQDRQFILSSKKLLLSDSGFYLCAWGEGYTGELFFGEGSRLTVL.

V usage is TRBV20-1 and J usage is TRBJ2-7; TRBD2 is a possible D gene (6 bases). Trimming removed 3 bases at V and 6 bases at J, with 15 bases between. The CDR3 totals 13 residues. Germline CDR1 reads DFQATT; CDR2 reads SNEGSKA (reference sequence). CDR3 loop: CSASEGGAAEQYF. The CDR3 DNA reads TGCAGTGCTAGTGAGGGCGGGGCCGCCGAGCAGTACTTC.

Only one count was recorded for this clone. This chain uses TRBV5-4 with TRBJ1-4, with D possibly TRBD1 on 6 matching bases. Germline CDR1 is SGHNT and CDR2 is YYREEE (reference sequence). The CDR3 extends over 14 amino acids. The V end lost 2 bases, the J end lost 8 bases, and 13 bases lay between the germline ends. CDR3 nucleotides: TGTGCCAGCAGCTTAGGGCAGGGGAACGAAAAACTGTTTTTT. Its translation: CASSLGQGNEKLFF.

The V call is TRBV28, the J call TRBJ2-7, with 7 bases that match TRBD1. Germline lookup yields CDR1 MDHEN and CDR2 SYDVKM. This CDR3 has 15 amino acids. With V trimmed by 2 bases and J by 0 bases, 4 bases remained unmatched. The CDR3 DNA follows: TGTGCCAGCAGTTTAGCGGCAGGGGGCTCCTACGAGCAGTACTTC. Amino acids: CASSLAAGGSYEQYF. The variable domain in full, completed from reference TRBV28 and TRBJ2-7, reads DVKVTQSSRYLVKRTGEKVFLECVQDMDHENMFWYRQDPGLGLRLIYFSYDVKMKEKGDIPEGYSVSREKKERFSLILESASTNQTSMYLCASSLAAGGSYEQYFGPGTRLTVT.

The rearrangement links TRBV19 to TRBJ2-3; D ambiguous. The CDR3 is 13 amino acids. V was shortened by 6 bases and J by 3 bases, with 10 bases between the two germline ends. Germline V gene sequence: CDR1 LNHDA, CDR2 SQIVND (reference sequence). This CDR3 is CASSPQLTDTQYF. The CDR3 bases are TGTGCCAGTAGCCCCCAATTAACAGATACGCAGTATTTT.

In DNA, the CDR3 is TGTGCCAGTACCCAGCGGGAGAACCCTTGGGATGAGCAGTTCTTC. As protein: CASTQRENPWDEQFF. The chain joins TRBV19 to TRBJ2-1; 8 positions match TRBD2. This CDR3 comprises 15 residues. Germline CDR1 and CDR2: LNHDA and SQIVND (reference sequence). J gave up 8 bases and V 7 bases, and 13 bases lay outside the gene matches.

The gene calls are TRBV6-5 and TRBJ2-7, with 7 bases matching TRBD2. With V trimmed by 5 bases and J by 6 bases, 7 bases remained unmatched. The CDR3 extends over 13 amino acids. Germline V CDR1 and CDR2: MNHEY, SVGAGI. This chain's CDR3 is CASSPRGVGEQYF. Written as DNA, the CDR3 is TGTGCCAGCAGTCCACGGGGGGTAGGCGAGCAGTACTTC.

This chain joins TRBV5-6 and TRBJ1-2, with 8 bases lining up with TRBD1. The germline CDR1 and CDR2 sequences are SGHDT and YYEEEE. CDR3 size: 17 residues. The J segment lost 2 bases and the V segment lost 4 bases, leaving 13 bases of the junction unmatched. The CDR3 is CASSDRLTGQVNYGYTF. The CDR3 nucleotides are TGTGCCAGCAGCGACCGACTTACGGGACAGGTGAACTATGGCTACACCTTC.